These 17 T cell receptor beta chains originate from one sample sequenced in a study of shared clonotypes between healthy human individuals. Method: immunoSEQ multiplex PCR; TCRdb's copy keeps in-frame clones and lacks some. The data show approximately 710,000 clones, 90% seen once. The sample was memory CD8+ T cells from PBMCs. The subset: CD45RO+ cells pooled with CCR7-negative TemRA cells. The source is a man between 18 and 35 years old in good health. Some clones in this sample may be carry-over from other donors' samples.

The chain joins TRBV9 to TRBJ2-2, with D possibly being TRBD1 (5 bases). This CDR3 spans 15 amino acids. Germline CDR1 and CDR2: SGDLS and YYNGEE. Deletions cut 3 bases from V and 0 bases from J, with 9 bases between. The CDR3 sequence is CASSARASNTGELFF. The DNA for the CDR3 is TGTGCCAGCAGCGCCAGGGCGTCGAACACCGGGGAGCTGTTTTTT.

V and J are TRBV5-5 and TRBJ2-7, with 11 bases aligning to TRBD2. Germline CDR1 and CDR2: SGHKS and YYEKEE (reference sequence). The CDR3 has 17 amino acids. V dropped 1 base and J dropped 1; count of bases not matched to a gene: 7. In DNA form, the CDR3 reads TGTGCCAGCAGCTTGTTTTCACTAGCGGGAGCTTCCTACGAGCAGTACTTC. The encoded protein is CASSLFSLAGASYEQYF.

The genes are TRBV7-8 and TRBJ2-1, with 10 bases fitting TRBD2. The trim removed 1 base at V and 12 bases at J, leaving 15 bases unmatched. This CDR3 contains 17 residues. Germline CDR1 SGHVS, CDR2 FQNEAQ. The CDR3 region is CASSLGIGAGGPLGQFF. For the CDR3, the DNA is TGTGCCAGCAGCTTAGGAATAGGAGCGGGAGGGCCGTTAGGGCAGTTCTTC.

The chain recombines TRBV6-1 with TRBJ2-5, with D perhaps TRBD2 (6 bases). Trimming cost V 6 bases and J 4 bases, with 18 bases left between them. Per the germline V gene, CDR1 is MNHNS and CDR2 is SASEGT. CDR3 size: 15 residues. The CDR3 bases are TGTGCCAGCAGAACCCGAGGAGCAGCGGGAGAGACCCAGTACTTC. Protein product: CASRTRGAAGETQYF.

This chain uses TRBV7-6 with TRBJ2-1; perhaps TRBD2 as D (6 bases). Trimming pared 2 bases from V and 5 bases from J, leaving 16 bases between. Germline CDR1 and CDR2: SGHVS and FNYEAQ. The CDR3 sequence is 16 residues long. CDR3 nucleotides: TGTGCCAGCAGCTTAACCGGGGGAGGACCACACAATGAGCAGTTCTTC. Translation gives CASSLTGGGPHNEQFF.

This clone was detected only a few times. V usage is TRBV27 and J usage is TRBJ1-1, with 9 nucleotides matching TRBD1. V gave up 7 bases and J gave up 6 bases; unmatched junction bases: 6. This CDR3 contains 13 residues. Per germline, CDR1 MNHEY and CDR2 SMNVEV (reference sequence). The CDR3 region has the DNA TGTGCCAGCAATACAGGGGGCTCCGCTGAAGCTTTCTTT. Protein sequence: CASNTGGSAEAFF.

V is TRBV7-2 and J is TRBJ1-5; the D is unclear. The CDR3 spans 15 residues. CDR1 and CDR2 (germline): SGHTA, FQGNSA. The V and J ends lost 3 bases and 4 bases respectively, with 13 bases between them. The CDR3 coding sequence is TGTGCCAGCAGCTTGACCGACGGCACAAATCAGCCCCAGCATTTT. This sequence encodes CASSLTDGTNQPQHF.

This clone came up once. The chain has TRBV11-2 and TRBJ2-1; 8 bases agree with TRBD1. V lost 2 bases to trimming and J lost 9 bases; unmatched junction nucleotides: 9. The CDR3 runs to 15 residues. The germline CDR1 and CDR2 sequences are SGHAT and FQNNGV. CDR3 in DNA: TGTGCCAGCAGCTTACCCCAGGGGGCCCTCGGTGAGCAGTTCTTC. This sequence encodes CASSLPQGALGEQFF. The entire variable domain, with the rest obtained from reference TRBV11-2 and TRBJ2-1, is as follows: EAGVAQSPRYKIIEKRQSVAFWCNPISGHATLYWYQQILGQGPKLLIQFQNNGVVDDSQLPKDRFSAERLKGVDSTLKIQPAKLEDSAVYLCASSLPQGALGEQFFGPGTRLTVL.

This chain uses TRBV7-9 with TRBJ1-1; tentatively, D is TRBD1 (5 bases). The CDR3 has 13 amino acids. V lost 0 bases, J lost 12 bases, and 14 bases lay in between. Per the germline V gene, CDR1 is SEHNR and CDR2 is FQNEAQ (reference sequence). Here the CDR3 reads CASSLALGQGTFF. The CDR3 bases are TGTGCCAGCAGCTTAGCGCTGGGCCAGGGCACTTTCTTT.

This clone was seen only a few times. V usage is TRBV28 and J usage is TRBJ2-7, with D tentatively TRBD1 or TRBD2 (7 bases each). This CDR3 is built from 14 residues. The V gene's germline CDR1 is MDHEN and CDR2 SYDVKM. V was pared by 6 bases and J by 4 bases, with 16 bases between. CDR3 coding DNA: TGTGCCAGCAGGGGGAGGGGGCGAGGGTACGAGCAGTACTTC. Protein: CASRGRGRGYEQYF.

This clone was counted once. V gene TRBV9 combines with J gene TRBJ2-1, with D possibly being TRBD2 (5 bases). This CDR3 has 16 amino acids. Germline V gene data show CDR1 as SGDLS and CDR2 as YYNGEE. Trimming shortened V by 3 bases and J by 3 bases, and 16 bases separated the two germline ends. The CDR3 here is CASSDPLGVGYNEQFF. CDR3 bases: TGTGCCAGCAGCGACCCTCTGGGAGTAGGCTACAATGAGCAGTTCTTC. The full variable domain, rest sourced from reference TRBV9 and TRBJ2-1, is DSGVTQTPKHLITATGQRVTLRCSPRSGDLSVYWYQQSLDQGLQFLIQYYNGEERAKGNILERFSAQQFPDLHSELNLSSLELGDSALYFCASSDPLGVGYNEQFFGPGTRLTVL.

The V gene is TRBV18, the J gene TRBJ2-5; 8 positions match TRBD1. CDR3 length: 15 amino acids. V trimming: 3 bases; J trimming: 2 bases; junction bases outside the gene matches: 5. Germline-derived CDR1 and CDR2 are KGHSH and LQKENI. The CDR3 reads CASSPNQGAQETQYF. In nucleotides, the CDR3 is TGTGCCAGCTCACCCAACCAGGGGGCTCAAGAGACCCAGTACTTC.

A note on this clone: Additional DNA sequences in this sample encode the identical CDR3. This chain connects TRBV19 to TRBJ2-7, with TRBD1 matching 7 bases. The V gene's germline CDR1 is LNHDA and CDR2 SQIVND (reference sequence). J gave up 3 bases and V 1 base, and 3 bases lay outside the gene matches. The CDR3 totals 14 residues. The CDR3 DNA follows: TGTGCCAGTAGTATAGGACAGGGCGGCTACGAGCAGTACTTC. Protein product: CASSIGQGGYEQYF.

The DNA of the CDR3 is TGCGCCAGCAGCTTGGAAGGGGCTAGGGAGGAGCAGTACTTC. It encodes CASSLEGAREEQYF. This chain links TRBV5-1 with TRBJ2-7; D is possibly TRBD1 or TRBD2 (5 bases each). Germline V gene lookup returns CDR1 SGHRS and CDR2 YFSETQ. Trimming took 0 bases from V and 7 from J, leaving 14 bases between them. The CDR3 runs 14 residues.

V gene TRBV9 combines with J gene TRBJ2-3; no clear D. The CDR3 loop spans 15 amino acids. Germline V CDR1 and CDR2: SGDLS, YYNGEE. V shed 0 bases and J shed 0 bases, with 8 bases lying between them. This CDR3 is CASSVEDSSTDTQYF. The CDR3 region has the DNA TGTGCCAGCAGCGTAGAAGACTCGAGCACAGATACGCAGTATTTT. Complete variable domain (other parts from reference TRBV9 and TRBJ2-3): DSGVTQTPKHLITATGQRVTLRCSPRSGDLSVYWYQQSLDQGLQFLIQYYNGEERAKGNILERFSAQQFPDLHSELNLSSLELGDSALYFCASSVEDSSTDTQYFGPGTRLTVL.

In DNA, the CDR3 is TGTGCCAGCAGCTTACGCCCGGGGGCATGGCAGCCCCAGCATTTT. Protein product: CASSLRPGAWQPQHF. This chain joins TRBV7-8 and TRBJ1-5, with D maybe TRBD1 (6 bases). CDR1 SGHVS and CDR2 FQNEAQ come from the germline V gene. The CDR3 is 15 amino acids. V gave up 2 bases and J gave up 7 bases, with 15 bases separating them.

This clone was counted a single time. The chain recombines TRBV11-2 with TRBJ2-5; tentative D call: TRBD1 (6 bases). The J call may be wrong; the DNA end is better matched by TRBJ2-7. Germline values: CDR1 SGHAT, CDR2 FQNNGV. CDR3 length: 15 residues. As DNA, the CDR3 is TGTGCCAGCAGCTCTCCGGGACATCACTCCTACGAGCAGTACTTC. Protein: CASSSPGHHSYEQYF.